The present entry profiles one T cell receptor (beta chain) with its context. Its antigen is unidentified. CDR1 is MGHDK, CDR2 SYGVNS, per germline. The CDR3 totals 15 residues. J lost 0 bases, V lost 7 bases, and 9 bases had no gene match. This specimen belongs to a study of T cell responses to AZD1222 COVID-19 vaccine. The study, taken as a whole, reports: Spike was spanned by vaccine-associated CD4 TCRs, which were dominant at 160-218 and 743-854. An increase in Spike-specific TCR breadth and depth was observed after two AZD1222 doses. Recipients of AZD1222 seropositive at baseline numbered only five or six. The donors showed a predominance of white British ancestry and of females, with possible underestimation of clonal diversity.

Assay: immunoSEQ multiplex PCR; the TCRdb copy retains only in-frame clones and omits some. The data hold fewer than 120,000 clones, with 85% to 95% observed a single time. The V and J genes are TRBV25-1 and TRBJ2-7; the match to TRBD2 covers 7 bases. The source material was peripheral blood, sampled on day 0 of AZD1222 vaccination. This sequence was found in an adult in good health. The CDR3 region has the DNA TGTGCCAGCACTACTTCCCGGGGGGACTCCTACGAGCAGTACTTC. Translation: CASTTSRGDSYEQYF.